This T cell receptor (beta chain) emerged from a study of shared clonotypes between healthy human individuals. Donors comprised healthy HIV-negative adults lacking recent acute infections or vaccinations. Clones were read by immunoSEQ multiplex PCR, and TCRdb kept only the in-frame ones, dropping some. The sample records about 1.1 million clones, approximately 77% being singletons. CDR3 length: 13 residues. Trimming pared 3 bases from V and 5 bases from J, leaving 9 bases between. Germline V gene lookup returns CDR1 SGHTA and CDR2 FQGTGA. This receptor was identified in a man aged 18 to 35 in good health. Some clones in this sample may be carry-over from other donors' samples. Sequencing was done on a sample of memory CD4+ T cells from PBMCs. Subset reported: CD45RA-negative fraction. The rearrangement links TRBV7-3 to TRBJ2-3, with no clear D. CDR3: CASSLQHLDTQYF. The DNA of the CDR3 is TGTGCCAGCAGCTTGCAACACTTAGATACGCAGTATTTT.